A selection of T cell receptor beta chains follows, all from one sample in a study of cytomegalovirus exposure and HLA in healthy donors. Here immunoSEQ multiplex PCR was the method, and the copy in TCRdb shows in-frame clones only, minus some. The sample contains 95,000 to 110,000 clones, around 78% of which appear only once. The sample taken for sequencing was PBMCs. The receptors originated from a young man in good health and CMV-seronegative. Each CDR3 is given with its conserved first and last residue. D genes are given only for firm matches. Rows may omit the clone size; those that give it use once, few, many or a size class.

J gene: TRBJ2-2
V gene: TRBV10-3
clone size: .
D gene: .
CDR3 DNA: TGTGCCAGCAGTGACGGGGAAACCGGGGAGCTGTTTTTT
CDR3 protein: CASSDGETGELFF

J gene: TRBJ2-3
V gene: TRBV27
clone size: .
D gene: TRBD2
CDR3 DNA: TGTGCCAGCAGTCGAGCGGGAGTAGAGACAGATACGCAGTATTTT
CDR3 protein: CASSRAGVETDTQYF

J gene: TRBJ2-7
V gene: TRBV6-4
clone size: few
D gene: .
CDR3 DNA: TGTGCCAGCAGAGGGGCCTCCTACGAGCAGTACTTC
CDR3 protein: CASRGASYEQYF

J gene: TRBJ1-5
V gene: TRBV18
clone size: .
D gene: .
CDR3 DNA: TGTGCCAGCTCACCGAGCCAACAGGGAGGCAATCAGCCCCAGCATTTT
CDR3 protein: CASSPSQQGGNQPQHF

J gene: TRBJ2-1
V gene: TRBV9
clone size: few
D gene: TRBD1
CDR3 DNA: TGTGCCAGCAGCGTTCGGAACAGGGGCAATGAGCAGTTCTTC
CDR3 protein: CASSVRNRGNEQFF

J gene: TRBJ1-3
V gene: TRBV4-1
clone size: once
D gene: TRBD1
CDR3 DNA: TGCGCCAGCAGCCAAGAGGAGGGGGCCATTGGAAACACCATATATTTT
CDR3 protein: CASSQEEGAIGNTIYF

J gene: TRBJ2-5
V gene: TRBV5-6
clone size: .
D gene: .
CDR3 DNA: TGTGCCAGCAGCTTTAGTCAGGGGGAGACCCAGTACTTC
CDR3 protein: CASSFSQGETQYF

J gene: TRBJ1-1
V gene: TRBV7-9
clone size: .
D gene: TRBD1
CDR3 DNA: TGTTCCAGCAGCCGCATACCGGGACAGGCGAACACTGAAGCTTTCTTT
CDR3 protein: CSSSRIPGQANTEAFF

J gene: TRBJ1-1
V gene: TRBV6-5
clone size: .
D gene: TRBD1
CDR3 DNA: TGTGCCAGCAGCCGGGACAGTGTCAACACTGAAGCTTTCTTT
CDR3 protein: CASSRDSVNTEAFF

J gene: TRBJ2-7
V gene: TRBV6-5
clone size: many
D gene: TRBD1
CDR3 DNA: TGTGCCAGCAGTTGGTCGGGACAGGGCAACTACGAGCAGTACTTC
CDR3 protein: CASSWSGQGNYEQYF

J gene: TRBJ2-4
V gene: TRBV6-5
clone size: .
D gene: TRBD1
CDR3 DNA: TGTGCCAGCAGTTCCGGGACAGAGGGGAACATTCAGTACTTC
CDR3 protein: CASSSGTEGNIQYF

J gene: TRBJ2-3
V gene: TRBV5-4
clone size: few
D gene: .
CDR3 DNA: TGTGCCAGCAGGGCTAGCACAGATACGCAGTATTTT
CDR3 protein: CASRASTDTQYF

J gene: TRBJ1-3
V gene: TRBV25-1
clone size: few
D gene: .
CDR3 DNA: TGTGCCAGCAGTGAATCGTCGGGGTTTGGGAGCTCTGGAAACACCATATATTTT
CDR3 protein: CASSESSGFGSSGNTIYF

J gene: TRBJ2-1
V gene: TRBV28
clone size: .
D gene: TRBD2
CDR3 DNA: TGTGCCAGCACATCGGGGCTAGCGGGAGGGGACAATGAGCAGTTCTTC
CDR3 protein: CASTSGLAGGDNEQFF

J gene: TRBJ2-5
V gene: TRBV21-1
clone size: once
D gene: .
CDR3 DNA: TGTGCCAGCAGCTCCGGACCGCGGGGGAGAGAGACCCAGTACTTC
CDR3 protein: CASSSGPRGRETQYF

J gene: TRBJ1-1
V gene: TRBV7-8
clone size: .
D gene: .
CDR3 DNA: TGTGCCATGGGAGGGAGAACTGAAGCTTTCTTT
CDR3 protein: CAMGGRTEAFF

J gene: TRBJ2-2
V gene: TRBV11-2
clone size: .
D gene: TRBD2
CDR3 DNA: TGTGCCAGCAGCGGGACTAGCGGGAGGGCCGGGGAGCTGTTTTTT
CDR3 protein: CASSGTSGRAGELFF

J gene: TRBJ2-3
V gene: TRBV7-9
clone size: once
D gene: TRBD2
CDR3 DNA: TGTGCCAGCAGCTTCCCGGGGGGGAGCACAGATACGCAGTATTTT
CDR3 protein: CASSFPGGSTDTQYF

J gene: TRBJ2-3
V gene: TRBV30
clone size: few
D gene: TRBD2
CDR3 DNA: TGTGCCTGGAGTGTCCCAGCGGGAGGCCCTAGCACAGATACGCAGTATTTT
CDR3 protein: CAWSVPAGGPSTDTQYF

J gene: TRBJ2-1
V gene: TRBV9
clone size: .
D gene: .
CDR3 DNA: TGTGCCAGCAGCGTGGCCCCAGGCCCAAACAATGAGCAGTTCTTC
CDR3 protein: CASSVAPGPNNEQFF

J gene: TRBJ1-4
V gene: TRBV7-7
clone size: .
D gene: .
CDR3 DNA: TGTGCCAGCAGCTTAGCGGGGAGTGAAAAACTGTTTTTT
CDR3 protein: CASSLAGSEKLFF

J gene: TRBJ2-5
V gene: TRBV29-1
clone size: .
D gene: TRBD2
CDR3 DNA: TGCAGCGTTGGGCTAGCGGTGAGAGAGACCCAGTACTTC
CDR3 protein: CSVGLAVRETQYF

J gene: TRBJ2-5
V gene: TRBV6-5
clone size: .
D gene: .
CDR3 DNA: TGTGCCAGCACCATGGGACTTCCTCCCAGGACCCAGTACTTC
CDR3 protein: CASTMGLPPRTQYF

J gene: TRBJ1-2
V gene: TRBV19
clone size: .
D gene: TRBD1
CDR3 DNA: TGTGCCAGTAGTACGGACAGGGAGGGCTATGGCTACACCTTC
CDR3 protein: CASSTDREGYGYTF

J gene: TRBJ2-1
V gene: TRBV9
clone size: .
D gene: .
CDR3 DNA: TGTGCCAGCAGCGCCGTACACACCGACATATACAATGAGCAGTTCTTC
CDR3 protein: CASSAVHTDIYNEQFF

J gene: TRBJ2-2
V gene: TRBV2
clone size: few
D gene: .
CDR3 DNA: TGTGCCAGCAGGCCAGGGGCTCAACCCACCGGGGAGCTGTTTTTT
CDR3 protein: CASRPGAQPTGELFF

J gene: TRBJ2-1
V gene: TRBV19
clone size: .
D gene: .
CDR3 DNA: TGTGCCAGTAGTCCCCGGGGGGCCCCCTACAATGAGCAGTTCTTC
CDR3 protein: CASSPRGAPYNEQFF

J gene: TRBJ2-1
V gene: TRBV19
clone size: .
D gene: TRBD2
CDR3 DNA: TGTGCCAGTAGTATAGATCCGGGACTAGCGGGGGCCAATGAGCAGTTCTTC
CDR3 protein: CASSIDPGLAGANEQFF

J gene: TRBJ2-5
V gene: TRBV19
clone size: .
D gene: .
CDR3 DNA: TGTGCCAGTAGTCCTTTGGGGGCCCAGAGCCAAGAGACCCAGTACTTC
CDR3 protein: CASSPLGAQSQETQYF

J gene: TRBJ2-1
V gene: TRBV28
clone size: .
D gene: TRBD2
CDR3 DNA: TGTGCCAGCAGTTTAGAGATTAGGGGGCTAGCGGGGAGAGCCCCCTCCTACAATGAGCAGTTCTTC
CDR3 protein: CASSLEIRGLAGRAPSYNEQFF

J gene: TRBJ1-1
V gene: TRBV6-5
clone size: .
D gene: .
CDR3 DNA: TGTGCCAGCAGTTACGCAGGGTTCACTGAAGCTTTCTTT
CDR3 protein: CASSYAGFTEAFF

J gene: TRBJ2-5
V gene: TRBV5-1
clone size: .
D gene: TRBD1
CDR3 DNA: TGCGCCAGCAGCTCCGGACAGGCAGTAGAAGAGACCCAGTACTTC
CDR3 protein: CASSSGQAVEETQYF

J gene: TRBJ1-2
V gene: TRBV5-1
clone size: .
D gene: TRBD1
CDR3 DNA: TGCGCCAGCAGCACTGAGGGACAGGCCTATGGCTACACCTTC
CDR3 protein: CASSTEGQAYGYTF